This T cell receptor (beta chain) derives from a study of blood T cell repertoires in COVID-19 (dated by TCRdb to between 2020 and 2021). In the study overall: Samples from collaborators originated in the United States, Italy and Spain and spanned both the acute and convalescent phases of COVID-19. The prospective study material was composed of cDNA or gDNA derived from T cells, B-cell-depleted T cells, or PBMCs. Subjects who had been exposed to COVID-19, were actively infected with it, or had recovered from it provided the deeply sampled blood TCRbeta repertoires that made up the dataset. The repertoires were released in a freely available public database intended as a resource for research on the immune response to SARS-CoV-2. Samples were obtained from the ongoing ImmuneRACE study (first 160 participants) and from 950 to 1,500 subjects provided by 6 global collaborators. Nearly every sample came with metadata listing a de-identified subject ID, COVID-19 status, age in years and sex. Where available, HLA class I and class II types were obtained from metadata supplied by the sample provider rather than from assay-based typing.

As encoded in the germline V gene, CDR1 is SGHDT while CDR2 is YYEEEE. Measured from the cysteine to the phenylalanine, the CDR3 is 12 residues long. The only DNA kept is the CDR3, 36 bases in frame from the first base. V loses 0 bases of germline sequence and J loses 9 bases, and the interval between the two ends is 6 bases. The paper as a whole reports these results and caveats: How much clinical and demographic metadata was included differed by source and by participant, and the metadata was provided uncurated.

TCRbeta CDR3 regions were amplified from genomic DNA using the immunoSEQ Assay, a bias-controlled multiplex PCR. Regarding the original processing steps: Within the assay, amplification of reference gene primers was used to estimate how many nucleated cells each sample contained. To quantify the absolute abundance of each unique TCRbeta CDR3 rearrangement, sequence reads were collapsed and filtered. For each sample, productive Simpson clonality was calculated as the square root of Simpson's diversity index across productive rearrangements. The table comes from immuneACCESS by way of TCRdb, which keeps in-frame sequences with V and J called. Part of the clones is missing from these tables; in studies checked, under half for an unresolved V gene and the rest for unknown reasons. The D gene and trimming were derived from the DNA, and the V and J assignments and clone size from that table. The table for this sample lists about 82,000 clones; about four fifths of them were counted only once. The ten most abundant clones make up approximately 12% of the sample.

This clone came up a few times. Which antigen it targets is not known. No per-base quality is available; no much larger clone lies one base away. Collaborating institutions collected whole blood in K2EDTA tubes following their own protocols. For TCRbeta analysis, collaborator samples were shipped as frozen whole blood, as isolated PBMCs, or as DNA extracted from either sample type. The sequence is built from TRBV5-6 and TRBJ1-4; the D region possibly corresponds to TRBD1 (5 bases align). This TCR derives from a middle-aged woman with active or convalescent COVID-19. Input material: peripheral blood. The CDR3 protein sequence reads: CASSLGTKKLFF. The DNA sequence follows: TGTGCCAGCAGCTTGGGGACAAAAAAACTGTTTTTT.